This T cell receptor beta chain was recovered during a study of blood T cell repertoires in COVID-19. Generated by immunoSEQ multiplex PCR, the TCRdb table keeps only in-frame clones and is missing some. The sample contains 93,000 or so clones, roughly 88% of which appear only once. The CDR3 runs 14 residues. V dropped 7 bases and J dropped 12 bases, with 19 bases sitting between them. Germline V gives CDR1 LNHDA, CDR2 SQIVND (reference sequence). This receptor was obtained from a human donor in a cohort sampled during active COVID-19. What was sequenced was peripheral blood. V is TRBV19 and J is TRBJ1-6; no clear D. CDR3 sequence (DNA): TGTGCCAGTACAGGTGCCAATGCCCTATTACCCCTCCACTTT. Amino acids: CASTGANALLPLHF.